This section outlines one T cell receptor beta chain sequence together with its context. Its cognate antigen is unknown. Primers: 60 Vbeta forward and 13 Jbeta reverse. Some clones are missing from TCRdb's copy, which holds only in-frame ones; the method was immunoSEQ multiplex PCR. Of about 190,000 clones detected, roughly four fifths appear once; the ten largest clones hold 1.7%. Healthy bone marrow donors made up the cohort. V dropped 3 bases and J dropped 3; count of bases not matched to a gene: 2. In germline, CDR1 is SGDLS, CDR2 YYNGEE. The CDR3 totals 14 residues. These data originate in a study of cytomegalovirus exposure and HLA in healthy donors. Study-wide results and caveats: An analysis was carried out at a later point. It showed that HLA-associated TCR beta chains were more clonally expanded than equally common non-associated chains. A reported reduction in N-insertions relative to the approximately 640-donor mean was seen in an Asian-associated ancestry cluster in a later analysis. What was likely a sequencing artifact was a cluster of highly shared sequence variants.

This receptor was taken from a woman between 18 and 29 years old in good health and CMV-seronegative. Input material: PBMCs. The chain has TRBV9 and TRBJ2-2, with TRBD1 matching 7 bases. The CDR3, as DNA: TGTGCCAGCAGCGCAGGGGGATACACCGGGGAGCTGTTTTTT. Residues: CASSAGGYTGELFF.